This T cell receptor beta chain was captured in a study of cytomegalovirus exposure and HLA in healthy donors (dated by TCRdb to 2016 to 2017). Broadly, across the study: In an earlier analysis of several hundred of the donors, 276 Gb of sequence data and 117 million unique TCR beta sequences from roughly 190 million T cells were reported. An early release that covered about 640 HLA-typed donors contained approximately 300 gigabases of sequencing data and approximately 85 million unique TCR sequences. The genetic ancestry cluster associated with self-reported Caucasian donors included about four fifths of the 300 to 450 genotyped donors. The aim of the study was to test whether cataloging public T cell receptors could identify signatures of past pathogen exposure. The study profiled the T cell repertoires of approximately 700 subjects by immunosequencing and related them to cytomegalovirus serostatus. In addition to the first cohort of 650 to 750 subjects, a separate validation cohort of 120 different subjects was used. High-throughput TCR immunosequencing, statistical association of individual TCRs with disease status, and machine learning were combined to predict cytomegalovirus infection status. A later analysis re-examined previously published TCR beta repertoires from roughly 720 donors and added high-resolution HLA genotyping to investigate patterns of TCR occurrence. The later analysis used no new phenotypic data to find candidate immune exposures, relying instead on TCR beta sequences and their occurrence across donors. An earlier analysis of around 580 of the donors used high-throughput TCR beta sequencing to judge whether each TCR beta V gene segment behaved as functional or pseudogenic. Donor age, sex, ethnicity and CMV serostatus were compiled alongside the repertoire data. Genome-wide SNP genotypes for about 60% of the roughly 670 donors were used in a later genetic analysis, which treated that subset as a discovery cohort. All discovery cohort repertoires had been generated on a single sequencing platform. Both class I and class II loci were covered by HLA typing, at four-digit resolution. The number of typed donors differed by locus: roughly 620-630 for A, B, C, DRB1 and DQB1; some 540 for DQA1; 606 for DPA1; and roughly 450 for DPB1. Several DR-DQ haplotypes were handled as single units for association and clustering because linkage in the cohort was strong. Among about 370 genotyped donors of the cohort, an average of about 240,000 unique TCR beta nucleotide sequences was sequenced per donor, of which approximately 19% were non-productive. The full study reports these points: Linkage disequilibrium might explain the correlated functional status among segregating V segments, but an unknown experimental factor could not be excluded. Because counts were too low, fewer than 20 rarely observed V segments, including chromosome 9 orphons, were excluded from the earlier analysis of around 640 of the donors. The classifier was reported to diagnose cytomegalovirus status with high specificity and sensitivity in both the original and validation cohorts. CMV serostatus was the only immune exposure information available for the cohort. In a later analysis, HLA-associated TCR beta chains showed more clonal expansion and lower generation probabilities than non-associated chains that were equally common. The 87-base-pair reads could not distinguish some IMGT-functional V segments, including TRBV6-2 and TRBV6-3, so those segments were excluded. In vitro tests confirmed that a few of the cytomegalovirus-associated TCR beta chains recognize cytomegalovirus antigens. The sequencing pipeline was judged likely to have produced a cluster of highly shared sequence variants as a technical artifact. In a later analysis, 16,951 TCR beta sequences were associated with specific HLA alleles at a false discovery rate of 0.05. In a later genetic analysis, a missense DCLRE1C variant was associated with V-gene and J-gene trimming of TCR beta chains, and the association was replicated in an independent cohort. When HLA alleles, especially DR and DQ, strongly co-occurred, TCR associations were difficult to assign to individual alleles. In a later genetic analysis, fewer N-insertions in productive TCRs were reported among donors in an Asian-associated ancestry cluster than the approximately 670-donor mean. Broadly in line with IMGT annotations, most TCR beta V segments showed up in productive rearrangements about 87% or about 30% of the time in an earlier analysis of several hundred of the donors. Presence/absence analyses assumed roughly uniform sequencing depth across donors, an assumption that may not hold. It was suggested by the authors that the approach could potentially be generalized to other disease states and immunological phenotypes. In a later analysis, most CMV-associated TCR beta chains were found to appear HLA-restricted, with HLA associations seemingly driven largely by CMV exposure. This cohort had only TCR beta chains sequenced, and the lack of alpha or paired-chain data limited which features could be detected. In a later analysis, TCR association rates were found to vary across HLA loci, with the most associated TCRs seen for DRB1 alleles and the fewest for HLA-C alleles. Most TCR sequences were seen in very few donors, while some public TCRs were found in many individuals. Because some donors lacked HLA typing at each locus, the association tests relied only on the typed subset. A further reported finding was that TCR beta sequences accurately predicted the HLA-A and HLA-B alleles for most subjects in the first cohort. The study gave a list of under 200 TCR beta chains associated with cytomegalovirus. According to a later analysis, parvovirus B19, influenza, CMV and Epstein-Barr virus appeared linked to several top co-occurrence clusters.

According to the germline V gene, CDR1 reads MDHEN and CDR2 reads SYDVKM. The junction carries 14 bases between V and J, which are trimmed by 2 bases and 0 bases respectively. Measured from the cysteine to the phenylalanine, the CDR3 is 16 residues long. Of the read, only the CDR3 DNA is kept; its 48 bases are in frame from base 1. Only a few counts were recorded for this clone. Its target antigen remains unknown. It has no much larger one-base neighbor in the sample; base qualities were not kept. The cohort consisted of hundreds of healthy bone marrow donors. All cohort members were sampled while nominally healthy, although unrecorded immune exposures were likely present. The donor was CMV seronegative and belonged to the group of approximately 320 seronegative cohort members. A peripheral blood sample was collected from each donor, and TCR beta sequencing was performed on peripheral blood mononuclear cells. The Qiagen DNeasy Blood Extraction Kit was used to extract genomic DNA from the blood cell samples.

The library was produced with the immunoSEQ multiplex PCR assay. For the multiplex PCR, a mixture combining 60 forward primers for TCR Vbeta segments and 13 reverse primers for TCR Jbeta segments was used. A multiplex PCR assay on genomic DNA amplified the CDR3 region of rearranged TCR beta genes. Amplified TCR beta libraries were sequenced as 87-base-pair reads on the Illumina HiSeq System. In the paper's pipeline: Across the 640 or so repertoires, a later analysis counted about 81 million unique TCR beta chains, around 11 million of which were shared by at least two donors. Raw reads were error-corrected and collapsed into unique sequences with a nearest-neighbor algorithm that merged closely related sequences to remove PCR and sequencing errors. V, D and J gene segments were assigned by aligning CDR3 sequences to IMGT reference sequences. For a sequence to be retained, a match of at least six nucleotides to both a V gene segment and a J gene segment was required. A rearrangement was called productive if the CDR3 had no stop codons and remained in frame with V and J, and every other rearrangement was called non-productive. CDR3 was defined by IMGT convention, running from the second conserved V-encoded cysteine to the conserved J-encoded phenylalanine. The earlier analysis of about 640 of the donors excluded any sequence lacking an unambiguous match to a single V gene segment. In an earlier analysis of 587 of the donors, a V segment was called functional when productive rearrangements were above 56.7%, and segregating when the standard deviation between donors exceeded 5%. A statistical classification framework was developed to diagnose cytomegalovirus status using the catalog of TCR beta chain sequences. In a later analysis, TCR nucleotide sequences were compared against IMGT/GENE-DB human TR gene sequences so that V and J genes could be assigned. Using the TCRdist pipeline, a later analysis assigned CDR3 sequences along with most-parsimonious VDJ recombination scenarios. In a later analysis, each TCR beta chain was defined by its CDR3 amino acid sequence together with its V-gene family, and reads lacking a unique V-gene family were excluded. To address suspected cross-contamination and a sequencing artifact, a later analysis removed approximately 590 highly shared, low-generation-probability nucleotide sequences. A later analysis calculated a clonal expansion index for each public chain from normalized within-repertoire ranks of inferred template counts. In a later analysis, generation probabilities were computed using a VDJ recombination model fitted to out-of-frame rearrangements, and the results were checked against IGoR. In a later analysis, TCR-TCR, TCR-HLA and TCR-CMV co-occurrence was scored with hypergeometric tests, and a repertoire-size bias correction was applied to TCR pairs. False discovery rates were estimated in a later analysis by permuting HLA or CMV assignments 20 times. In a later analysis, co-occurring TCRs were grouped with DBSCAN, and TCRdist sequence similarity was added when clustering was performed within HLA-allele-positive subsets. Repertoires with fewer than 30,000 or more than 120,000 public chains were left out of co-occurrence clustering, as were about five repertoires with anomalous nucleotide sharing. Entries here come from immuneACCESS through TCRdb and include only in-frame sequences with V and J called. Some clones fail to appear in such tables; in the studies checked, an unresolved V gene covers under half of the shortfall, and the cause of the remainder is unknown. V, J and clone size were drawn from that table, and D and trimming were deduced from the DNA. The sample profile shows 100,000 to 150,000 clones; around 85% of them were found once. The ten largest clones represent roughly 1.8% of the sample.

The sequence derives from a boy aged 5-17 years in good health and CMV-seronegative. What was sequenced was PBMCs. The sequence links TRBV28 to TRBJ2-7; a tentative D match to TRBD2 spans 6 bases. Here the CDR3 is given as CASSLGGGMSSYEQYF. Here is the DNA: TGTGCCAGCAGTTTAGGCGGAGGGATGAGCTCCTACGAGCAGTACTTC.